This T cell receptor (beta chain) was found in a study of CD8+CD57+ T cells in acquired aplastic anemia. At the level of the study: In CD4+ cells, healthy donors produced an average of roughly 11 million reads. Whole-study findings and limits: Twenty-nine CD8+ CDR3 sequences were shared between patients and controls. Controls and patients did not differ significantly in CD8+ Simpson's diversity.

The CDR3 extends over 16 amino acids. Trimming removed 5 bases at V and 3 bases at J, with 14 bases between. CDR1 MNHEY and CDR2 SMNVEV come from the germline V gene (reference sequence). CDR3 and TCR beta VDJ profiling relied on genomic DNA as the template. TCRdb analysed the reads with MiXCR anew, one entry per CDR3 protein. The repertoire holds about 68,000 distinct CDR3 sequences, 54% seen once, with about 8.3% in the top ten. The sample holds many counts of this clonotype. Antigen: not known. The TCR was taken from a human donor in good health, serving as a control. The sequencing input was sorted CD4+, CD8+, or CD8+CD57+ T cells (not recorded which) from PBMCs. The rearrangement joins TRBV27 to TRBJ1-6; D ambiguous. In DNA, the CDR3 is TGTGCCAGCAGTCCCGTTGCAGGCTTCTATAATTCACCCCTCCACTTT. It codes for CASSPVAGFYNSPLHF.